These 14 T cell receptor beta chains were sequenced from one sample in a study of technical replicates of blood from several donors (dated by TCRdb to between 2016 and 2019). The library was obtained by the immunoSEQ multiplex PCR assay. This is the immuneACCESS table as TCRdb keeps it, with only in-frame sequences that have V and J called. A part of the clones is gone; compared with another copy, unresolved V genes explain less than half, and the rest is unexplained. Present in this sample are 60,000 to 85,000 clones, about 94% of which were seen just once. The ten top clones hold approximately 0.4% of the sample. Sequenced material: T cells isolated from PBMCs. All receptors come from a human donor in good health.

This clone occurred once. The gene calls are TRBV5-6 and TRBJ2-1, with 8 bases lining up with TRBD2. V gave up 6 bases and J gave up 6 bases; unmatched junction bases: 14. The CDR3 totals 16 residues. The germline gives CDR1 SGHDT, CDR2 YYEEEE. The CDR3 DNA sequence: TGTGCCAGCACCTATTTGTCCGGACTAGCAAGCAATGAGCAGTTCTTC. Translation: CASTYLSGLASNEQFF.

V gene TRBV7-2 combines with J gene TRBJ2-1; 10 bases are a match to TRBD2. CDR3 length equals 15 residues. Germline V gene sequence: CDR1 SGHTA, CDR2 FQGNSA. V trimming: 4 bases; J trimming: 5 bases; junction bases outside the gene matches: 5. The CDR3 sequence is CASSSGLAANNEQFF. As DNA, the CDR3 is TGTGCCAGCAGCTCCGGACTAGCGGCCAACAATGAGCAGTTCTTC.

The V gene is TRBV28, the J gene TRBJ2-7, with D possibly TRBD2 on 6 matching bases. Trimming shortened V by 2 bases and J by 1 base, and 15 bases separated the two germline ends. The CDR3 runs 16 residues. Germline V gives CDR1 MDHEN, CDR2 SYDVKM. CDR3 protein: CASSLMVFGGSYEQYF. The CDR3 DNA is TGTGCCAGCAGTTTAATGGTTTTTGGGGGGTCCTACGAGCAGTACTTC.

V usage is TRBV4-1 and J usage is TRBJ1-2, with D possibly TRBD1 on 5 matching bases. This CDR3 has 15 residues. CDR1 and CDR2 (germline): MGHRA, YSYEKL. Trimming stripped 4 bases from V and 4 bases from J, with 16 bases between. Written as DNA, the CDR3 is TGCGCCAGCAGCCTGTTCTCGGACACGATCTATGGCTACACCTTC. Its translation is CASSLFSDTIYGYTF.

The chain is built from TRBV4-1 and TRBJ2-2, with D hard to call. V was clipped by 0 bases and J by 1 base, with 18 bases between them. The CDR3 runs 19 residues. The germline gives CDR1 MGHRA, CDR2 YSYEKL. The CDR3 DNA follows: TGCGCCAGCAGCCAAGACGTCACGCAGGAACATAGGAACACCGGGGAGCTGTTTTTT. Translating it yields CASSQDVTQEHRNTGELFF.

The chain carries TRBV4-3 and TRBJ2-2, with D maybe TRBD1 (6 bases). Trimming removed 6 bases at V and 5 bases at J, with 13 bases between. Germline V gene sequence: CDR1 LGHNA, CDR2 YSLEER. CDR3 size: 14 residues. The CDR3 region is CASRETGRTGELFF. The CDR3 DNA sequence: TGCGCCAGCAGGGAGACAGGCAGAACCGGGGAGCTGTTTTTT.

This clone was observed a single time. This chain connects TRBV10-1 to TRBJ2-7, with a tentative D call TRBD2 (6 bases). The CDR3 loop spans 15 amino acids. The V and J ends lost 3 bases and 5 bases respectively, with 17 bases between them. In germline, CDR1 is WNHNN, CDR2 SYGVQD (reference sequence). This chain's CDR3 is CASSESGELIDEQYF. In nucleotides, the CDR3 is TGCGCCAGCAGTGAATCGGGGGAATTAATTGACGAGCAGTACTTC.

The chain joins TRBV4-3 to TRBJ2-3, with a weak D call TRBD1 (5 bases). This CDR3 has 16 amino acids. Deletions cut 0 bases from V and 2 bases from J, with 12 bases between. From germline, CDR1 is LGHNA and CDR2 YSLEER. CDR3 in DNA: TGCGCCAGCAGCCAAGAGGCGACAGCTTACACAGATACGCAGTATTTT. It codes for CASSQEATAYTDTQYF.

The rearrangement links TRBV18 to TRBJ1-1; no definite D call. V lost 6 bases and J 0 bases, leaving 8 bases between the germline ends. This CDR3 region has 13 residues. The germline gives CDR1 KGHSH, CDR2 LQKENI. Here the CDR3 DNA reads TGTGCCAGCTCCCCCTCTGTGAACACTGAAGCTTTCTTT. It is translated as CASSPSVNTEAFF.

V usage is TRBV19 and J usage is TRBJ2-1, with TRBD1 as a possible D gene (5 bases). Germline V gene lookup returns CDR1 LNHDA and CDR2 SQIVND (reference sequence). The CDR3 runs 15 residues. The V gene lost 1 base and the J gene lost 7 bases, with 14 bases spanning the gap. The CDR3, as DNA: TGTGCCAGTAGTATAGGGGCAGGGCTTGGGAATGAGCAGTTCTTC. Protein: CASSIGAGLGNEQFF.

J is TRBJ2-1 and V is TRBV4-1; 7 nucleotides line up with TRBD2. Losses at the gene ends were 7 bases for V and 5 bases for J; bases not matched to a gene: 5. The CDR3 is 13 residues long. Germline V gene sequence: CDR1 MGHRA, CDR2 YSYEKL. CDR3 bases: TGCGCCAGCACCGGGACTACGAACAATGAGCAGTTCTTC. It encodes CASTGTTNNEQFF.

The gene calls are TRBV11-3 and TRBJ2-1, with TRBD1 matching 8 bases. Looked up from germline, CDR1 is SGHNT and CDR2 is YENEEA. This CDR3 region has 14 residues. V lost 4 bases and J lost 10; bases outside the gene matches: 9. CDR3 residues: CASSYRTGSKEQFF. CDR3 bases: TGTGCCAGCAGCTACAGGACAGGGTCAAAGGAGCAGTTCTTC. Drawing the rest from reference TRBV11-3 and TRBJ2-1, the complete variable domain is EAGVVQSPRYKIIEKKQPVAFWCNPISGHNTLYWYLQNLGQGPELLIRYENEEAVDDSQLPKDRFSAERLKGVDSTLKIQPAELGDSAVYLCASSYRTGSKEQFFGPGTRLTVL.

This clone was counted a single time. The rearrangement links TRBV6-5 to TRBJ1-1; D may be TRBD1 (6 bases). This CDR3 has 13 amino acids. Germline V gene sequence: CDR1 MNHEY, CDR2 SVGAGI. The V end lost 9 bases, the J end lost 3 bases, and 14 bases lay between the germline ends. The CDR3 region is CASHPTGYTEAFF. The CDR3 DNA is TGTGCCAGTCATCCGACAGGATACACTGAAGCTTTCTTT.

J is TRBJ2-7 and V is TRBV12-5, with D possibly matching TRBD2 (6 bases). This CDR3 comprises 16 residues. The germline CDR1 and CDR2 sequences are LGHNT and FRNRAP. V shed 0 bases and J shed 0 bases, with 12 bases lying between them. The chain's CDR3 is CASGLVLGGSSYEQYF. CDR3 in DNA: TGTGCTAGTGGTTTGGTACTGGGGGGTAGCTCCTACGAGCAGTACTTC.